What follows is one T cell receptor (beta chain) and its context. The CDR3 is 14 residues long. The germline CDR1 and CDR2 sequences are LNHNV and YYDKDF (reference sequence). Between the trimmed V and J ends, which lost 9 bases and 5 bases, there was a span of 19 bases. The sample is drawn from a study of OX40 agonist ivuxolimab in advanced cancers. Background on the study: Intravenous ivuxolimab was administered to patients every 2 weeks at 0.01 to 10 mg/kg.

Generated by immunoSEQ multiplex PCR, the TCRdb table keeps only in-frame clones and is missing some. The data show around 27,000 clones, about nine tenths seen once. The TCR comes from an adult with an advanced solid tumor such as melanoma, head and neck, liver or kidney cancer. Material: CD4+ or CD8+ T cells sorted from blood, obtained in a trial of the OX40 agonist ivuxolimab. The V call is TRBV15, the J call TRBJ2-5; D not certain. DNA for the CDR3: TGTGCCACGCACCGTCTAGGTTTTGGGGAGACCCAGTACTTC. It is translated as CATHRLGFGETQYF. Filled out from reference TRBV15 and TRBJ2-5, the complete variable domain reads DAMVIQNPRYQVTQFGKPVTLSCSQTLNHNVMYWYQQKSSQAPKLLFHYYDKDFNNEADTPDNFQSRRPNTSFCFLDIRSPGLGDTAMYLCATHRLGFGETQYFGPGTRLLVL.